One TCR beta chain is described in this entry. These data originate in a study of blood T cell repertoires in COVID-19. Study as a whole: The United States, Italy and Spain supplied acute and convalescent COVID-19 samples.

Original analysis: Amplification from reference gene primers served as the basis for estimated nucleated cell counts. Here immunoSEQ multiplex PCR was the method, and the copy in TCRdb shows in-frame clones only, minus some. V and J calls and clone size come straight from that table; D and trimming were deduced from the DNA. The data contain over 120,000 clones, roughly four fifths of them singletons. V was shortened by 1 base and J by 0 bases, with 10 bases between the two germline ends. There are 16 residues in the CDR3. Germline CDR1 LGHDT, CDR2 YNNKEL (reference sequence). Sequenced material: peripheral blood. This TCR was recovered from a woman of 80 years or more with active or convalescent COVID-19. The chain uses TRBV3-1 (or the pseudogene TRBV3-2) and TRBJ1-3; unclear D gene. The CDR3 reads CASSQVSRSSGNTIYF. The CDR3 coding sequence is TGTGCCAGCAGCCAAGTGTCTCGGAGCTCTGGAAACACCATATATTTT.